What follows is one T cell receptor (beta chain) and its context. Original data processing: Nucleated cell number was recorded as an estimate derived from reference gene primer amplification. Clones were sequenced by immunoSEQ multiplex PCR, and TCRdb holds only the in-frame ones, with some missing. Clone size and the V and J calls come from that table; the DNA yielded D and trimming. The table lists 240,000 or so clones, 81% of them singletons. The data belong to a study of blood T cell repertoires in COVID-19. The germline V gene encodes CDR1 SGHRS and CDR2 YFSETQ. Trimming cost V 2 bases and J 3 bases, with 14 bases left between them. The CDR3 sequence is 15 residues long.

The chain links TRBV5-1 to TRBJ2-5; weak D call: TRBD1 (5 bases). Source material: peripheral blood. The receptor's source is a woman at least 80 years old with COVID-19, enrolled during active disease. This CDR3 is CASSLSSSREETQYF. Written as DNA, the CDR3 is TGCGCCAGCAGCTTATCTTCCAGCAGGGAAGAGACCCAGTACTTC.